This T cell receptor (beta chain) comes out of a study of shared clonotypes between healthy human individuals. Germline V gene lookup returns CDR1 LNHDA and CDR2 SQIVND (reference sequence). V was shortened by 2 bases and J by 6 bases, with 7 bases between the two germline ends. This CDR3 is built from 13 residues. Profiling relied on immunoSEQ multiplex PCR, and the TCRdb table lists in-frame clones only, not all of them. This sample has around 1.6 million clones, with around 98% found just once. The V gene is TRBV19, the J gene TRBJ2-2, with a possible D match to TRBD2 (5 bases). This clonotype was sampled from a man between 25 and 39 years old in good health. The sequencing sample was made of naive CD4+ T cells sorted from blood. Stated subset: CD45RA+ positively selected. The CDR3 sequence: CASSIRDAGELFF. The CDR3 region has the DNA TGTGCCAGTAGTATACGGGATGCCGGGGAGCTGTTTTTT.